Described below is a single T cell receptor (beta chain) sequence and its context. Its antigen target is currently unknown. Base-call qualities are not available, and no considerably larger clone is one nucleotide away. The donors were healthy, HIV-negative adults with no recently reported acute infections or vaccinations. Every donor was a Caucasian adult living in Nashville, Tennessee, USA. Magnetic negative selection was used to enrich CD4+ T cells, after which naive cells were positively selected on CD45RA and the negative fraction became the memory subset. After blood collection by leukapheresis, PBMCs were isolated using Ficoll-Histopaque density gradient centrifugation and then cryopreserved in the vapor phase of liquid nitrogen. Analytical flow cytometry was used to check the purity and quantity of each magnetically sorted T cell population. Each sorted fraction had its genomic DNA isolated and then quantified by UV absorbance on a Nanodrop 2000c.

These data are taken from a study of shared clonotypes between healthy human individuals (dated by TCRdb to the early 2020s). Turning to the overall study: A couple of women and a few men aged 18 to 49 years were included in the cohort. For each donor, three plates each were used for CD4 naive and CD4 memory, two plates were used for CD8 naive, and one plate was used for CD8 memory. To estimate repertoire size and how much clonotype sharing occurs between individuals, the study deeply sequenced the blood TCR repertoires of a handful of healthy adults. Libraries were prepared and TCR repertoires were sequenced by different laboratories using diverse techniques, in order to increase sequencing depth and limit assay-specific biases. Per donor, leukapheresis produced somewhere between about 0.9 and 9.5 billion PBMCs.

V was cut back by 4 bases and J by 6 bases, leaving a gap of 16 bases between them. The CDR3 has 15 amino acids, counting the end cysteine and phenylalanine. Only the CDR3 DNA stays, 45 bases, in frame from base 1. The germline V gene specifies MGHRA as CDR1 and YSYEKL as CDR2. TCR CDR3 regions were amplified from genomic DNA by multiplex PCR using the deep immunoSEQ assay. Genomic DNA extracted from each cell subset was distributed evenly over all wells of several immunoSEQ 96-well plates, and each plate served as one replicate. For sorted subsets, about 200 ng genomic DNA, equal to 30,000 or so T cell genomes, was loaded into each replicate PCR. Purified libraries were quantified with a Qubit 3.0 fluorometer, sized on a Bioanalyzer 2100, and re-quantified with the KAPA Library Quantification kit. Every immunoSEQ 96-well plate was sequenced on a dedicated single-read 150-cycle Illumina NextSeq 550 flow cell. Per the original workflow: The immunoSEQ output contained only junctional sequences without quality scores, so filtering could not match that applied to full-length reads. Sequences were annotated with PyIR, a Python wrapper for IgBLAST v1.9, and V/J genes and CDR3 were assigned using IMGT germline references. Reads were filtered out if the reads had weak V/J assignments (E-value above 1e-6), no CDR3, stop codons, out-of-frame junctions, or ambiguous translated residues. A V3J clonotype was defined by an identical inferred V gene, J gene, and CDR3 amino acid sequence. The percentage overlap between two repertoires was calculated by dividing the number of shared unique clonotypes by the size of the smaller repertoire. Three approaches were used to assess repertoire richness: RTK rarefaction, the Chao1 estimator, and Recon v2.1 estimates of unobserved clonotypes. Generation probabilities were computed with OLGA for all TCRbeta clonotypes obtained by the gDNA method from a handful of donors. TCRdb took this table from immuneACCESS and kept in-frame rearrangements with V and J called. Such tables lack part of the clones; where checked against another copy, unresolved V genes explain under half of the gap, and the rest is unexplained. V, J and clone size reflect that table, while D and trimming were determined from the DNA. For this sample there are around 2.5 million clones; roughly 93% appear just once. The ten largest clonotypes hold around 0.4% of the sample.

The paper as a whole reports these results and caveats: Incomplete sequencing was indicated by rarefaction of sorted-subset datasets, despite the large sequencing depth. Across a few donors, about 4.5% of naive CD4, approximately 3.6% of naive CD8, approximately 2.5% of memory CD4, and roughly 0.41% of memory CD8 clonotypes were shared. Pairwise subsampling led to the expectation that sequencing depth would affect the degree of clonotype sharing among donors. Sampling was restricted to blood, and TCR repertoires in tissues likely differ from the TCR repertoires found in blood. Because the study included only a small number of donors, the genetic and exposure-history diversity represented was limited. Larger estimated clonotype richness was generally found for naive subsets than for memory subsets. Clonotypes shared by all four sorted-subset donors showed higher generation probabilities than non-shared clonotypes.

Sequencing used naive CD4+ T cells from PBMCs. Read against the paper, the sample's cell subset or site label means: CD45RA+ positively selected. The rearrangement combines TRBV4-1 with TRBJ1-5; the D gene is not confidently resolved. The receptor was derived from a man younger than 35 in good health. Some clones in this sample may be carry-over from other donors' samples. Read as DNA, the sequence is TGCGCCAGCAGCCCCCCGAACACCCACCCTCAGCCCCAGCATTTT. It is translated as CASSPPNTHPQPQHF.